The 5 T cell receptor beta chains in this list originate from one sample, sequenced in a study of control samples from healthy donors and cancer patients. Produced via immunoSEQ multiplex PCR; TCRdb's table is partial and in-frame only. Of roughly 100,000 clones listed, around 88% are singletons. Input material: PBMCs. The receptors here all came from a man in his 60s with lung cancer.

In DNA form, the CDR3 reads TGTGCCAGCAGCGTAGGGCCTAGTCAAGAGACCCAGTACTTC. Encoded protein: CASSVGPSQETQYF. V and J are TRBV9 and TRBJ2-5; no firm D call. The CDR3 extends over 14 amino acids. Germline CDR1 is SGDLS and CDR2 is YYNGEE. V lost 0 bases and J 2 bases, leaving 8 bases between the germline ends. Full variable domain (rest looked up from reference TRBV9 and TRBJ2-5): DSGVTQTPKHLITATGQRVTLRCSPRSGDLSVYWYQQSLDQGLQFLIQYYNGEERAKGNILERFSAQQFPDLHSELNLSSLELGDSALYFCASSVGPSQETQYFGPGTRLLVL.

The chain joins TRBV6-6 to TRBJ2-1, with 12 positions matching TRBD2. V lost 7 bases, J lost 7 bases, and 2 bases stayed unmatched. There are 13 residues in the CDR3. From germline, CDR1 is MNHNY and CDR2 SVGAGI (reference sequence). In DNA form, the CDR3 reads TGTGCCAGCACACTAGCGGGGGGAAATGAGCAGTTCTTC. It encodes CASTLAGGNEQFF.

The CDR3 protein is CASSPTSGQSTDTQYF. CDR3 DNA: TGTGCCAGCAGCCCGACTAGCGGGCAGAGCACAGATACGCAGTATTTT. The chain employs TRBV7-2 and TRBJ2-3; TRBD2 agrees at 10 bases. This CDR3 is 16 amino acids long. Trimming cost V 5 bases and J 0 bases; bases outside gene matches: 5. The germline gives CDR1 SGHTA, CDR2 FQGNSA.

V gene TRBV19 combines with J gene TRBJ2-3; D is possibly TRBD2 (6 bases). The germline V and J ends were trimmed by 0 bases and 1 base, with 11 bases remaining between them. Germline V gene data show CDR1 as LNHDA and CDR2 as SQIVND (reference sequence). CDR3 length: 16 residues. CDR3: CASSIDLASGTDTQYF. The DNA of the CDR3 is TGTGCCAGTAGTATAGATTTGGCTAGCGGCACAGATACGCAGTATTTT.

The chain is built from TRBV29-1 and TRBJ1-3, with 7 bases fitting TRBD1. The CDR3 covers 15 residues. The germline V gene has CDR1 SQVTM and CDR2 ANQGSEA. Trimming removed 3 bases from V and 0 bases from J; junction bases left unmatched: 5. This CDR3 is CSVETGLSSGNTIYF. CDR3 nucleotides: TGCAGCGTTGAGACAGGGCTGAGCTCTGGAAACACCATATATTTT. Full variable domain (outside the CDR3, taken from reference TRBV29-1 and TRBJ1-3): SAVISQKPSRDICQRGTSLTIQCQVDSQVTMMFWYRQQPGQSLTLIATANQGSEATYESGFVIDKFPISRPNLTFSTLTVSNMSPEDSSIYLCSVETGLSSGNTIYFGEGSWLTVV.